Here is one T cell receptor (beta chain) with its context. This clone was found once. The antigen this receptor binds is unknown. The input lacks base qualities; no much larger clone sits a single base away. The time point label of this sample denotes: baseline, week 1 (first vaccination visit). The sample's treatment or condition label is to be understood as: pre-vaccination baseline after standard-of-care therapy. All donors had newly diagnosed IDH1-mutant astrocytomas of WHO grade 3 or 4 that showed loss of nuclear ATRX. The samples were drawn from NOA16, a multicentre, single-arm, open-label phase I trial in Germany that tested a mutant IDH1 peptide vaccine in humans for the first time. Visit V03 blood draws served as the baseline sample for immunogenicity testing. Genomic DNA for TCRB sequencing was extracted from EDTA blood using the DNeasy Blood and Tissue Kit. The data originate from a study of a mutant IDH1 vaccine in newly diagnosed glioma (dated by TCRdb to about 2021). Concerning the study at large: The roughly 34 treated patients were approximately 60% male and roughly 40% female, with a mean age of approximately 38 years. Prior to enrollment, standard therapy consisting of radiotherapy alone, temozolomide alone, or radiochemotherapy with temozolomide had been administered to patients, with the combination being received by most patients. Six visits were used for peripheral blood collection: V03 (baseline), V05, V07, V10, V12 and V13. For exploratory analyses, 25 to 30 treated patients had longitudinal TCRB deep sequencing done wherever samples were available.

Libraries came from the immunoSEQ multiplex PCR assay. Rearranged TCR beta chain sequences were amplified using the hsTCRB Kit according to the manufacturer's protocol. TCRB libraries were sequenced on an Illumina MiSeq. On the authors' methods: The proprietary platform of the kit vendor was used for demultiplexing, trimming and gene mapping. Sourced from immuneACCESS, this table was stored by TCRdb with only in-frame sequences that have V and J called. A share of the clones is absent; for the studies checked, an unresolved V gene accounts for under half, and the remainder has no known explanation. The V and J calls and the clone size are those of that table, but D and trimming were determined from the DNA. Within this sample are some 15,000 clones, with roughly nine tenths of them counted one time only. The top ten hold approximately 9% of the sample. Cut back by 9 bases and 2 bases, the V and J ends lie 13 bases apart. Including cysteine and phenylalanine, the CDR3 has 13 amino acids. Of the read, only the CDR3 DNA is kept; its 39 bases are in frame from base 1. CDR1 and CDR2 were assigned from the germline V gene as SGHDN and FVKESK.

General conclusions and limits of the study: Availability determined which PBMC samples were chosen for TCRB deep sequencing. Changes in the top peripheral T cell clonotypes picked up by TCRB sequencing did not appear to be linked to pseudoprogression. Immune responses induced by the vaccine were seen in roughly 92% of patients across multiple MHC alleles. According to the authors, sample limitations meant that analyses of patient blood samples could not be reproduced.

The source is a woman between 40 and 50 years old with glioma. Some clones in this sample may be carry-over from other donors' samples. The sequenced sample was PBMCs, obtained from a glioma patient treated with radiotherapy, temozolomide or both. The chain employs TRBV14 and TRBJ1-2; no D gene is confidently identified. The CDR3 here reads CASITASNYGYTF. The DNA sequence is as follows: TGTGCCAGTATTACAGCCTCAAACTATGGCTACACCTTC. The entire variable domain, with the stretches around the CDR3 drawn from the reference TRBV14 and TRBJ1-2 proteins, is EAGVTQFPSHSVIEKGQTVTLRCDPISGHDNLYWYRRVMGKEIKFLLHFVKESKQDESGMPNNRFLAERTGGTYSTLKVQPAELEDSGVYFCASITASNYGYTFGSGTRLTVV.